Below are 32 T cell receptor beta chains sequenced from a single sample in a study of cytomegalovirus exposure and HLA in healthy donors (dated by TCRdb to the late 2010s). Libraries were built with the immunoSEQ multiplex PCR assay. The multiplex PCR relied on a mix of 60 forward primers for TCR Vbeta segments and 13 reverse primers for TCR Jbeta segments. What TCRdb holds here is the immuneACCESS table cut down to in-frame rearrangements. Part of the clones is not present; checked against another copy, under half of the missing clones reflect an unresolved V gene, and the others are unexplained. Recorded for this sample are 200,000 or so clones; 82% of them occurred a single time. The ten top clones hold about 0.78% of the sample. Sample: PBMCs. The receptor source for this set is a young woman in good health and CMV-seronegative.

The V and J genes are TRBV27 and TRBJ1-1; D not certain. The V gene's germline CDR1 is MNHEY and CDR2 SMNVEV (reference sequence). The CDR3 extends over 13 amino acids. The ends were cut back, 3 bases at V and 1 base at J, with 6 bases in the middle. CDR3 nucleotides: TGTGCCAGCAGTTTTGTACAGAACACTGAAGCTTTCTTT. Translating gives CASSFVQNTEAFF.

CDR3 DNA sequence: TGCAGCGCCGCCGGGACAGGGGTCGACGAGCAGTACTTC. Translated, it gives CSAAGTGVDEQYF. The chain uses TRBV29-1 and TRBJ2-7, with 10 positions matching TRBD1. Trimming removed 7 bases from V and 5 bases from J; junction bases left unmatched: 8. CDR3 length: 13 amino acids. Germline V lookup: CDR1 SQVTM, CDR2 ANQGSEA.

V usage is TRBV7-3 and J usage is TRBJ2-7, with TRBD2 matching over 7 bases. This CDR3 contains 12 residues. The V segment lost 5 bases and the J segment 6 bases; nucleotides outside the gene matches: 4. Per germline, CDR1 SGHTA and CDR2 FQGTGA. This chain's CDR3 is CASSPGLGEQYF. CDR3 coding DNA: TGTGCCAGCAGCCCCGGACTAGGCGAGCAGTACTTC.

The V gene is TRBV19, the J gene TRBJ1-4, with D unresolved. CDR1 LNHDA and CDR2 SQIVND come from the germline V gene (reference sequence). The CDR3 is 13 amino acids. The germline V and J ends were trimmed by 4 bases and 5 bases, with 8 bases remaining between them. The CDR3 DNA follows: TGTGCCAGTAGTAAACCCAGGAATGAAAAACTGTTTTTT. Its translation is CASSKPRNEKLFF.

The rearrangement uses TRBV18 and TRBJ2-7, with 12 bases lining up with TRBD2. The CDR3 has 14 amino acids. Looked up from germline, CDR1 is KGHSH and CDR2 is LQKENI. J lost 6 bases, V lost 0 bases, and 0 bases had no gene match. In DNA, the CDR3 is TGTGCCAGCTCACCACCGGGACTAGCGGGCGAGCAGTACTTC. Translation: CASSPPGLAGEQYF.

This clone was counted only a few times. The J gene is TRBJ2-3, the V gene TRBV27; TRBD2 matches at 8 bases. Germline V gene lookup returns CDR1 MNHEY and CDR2 SMNVEV (reference sequence). The CDR3 is 16 residues long. V shed 2 bases and J 6 bases; nucleotides not matched to a gene: 10. DNA for the CDR3: TGTGCCAGCAGTTTACCGGGGGGGGGCAGGTCGGATACGCAGTATTTT. This gives the protein CASSLPGGGRSDTQYF.

The chain is built from TRBV25-1 and TRBJ1-2; D might be TRBD1 (5 bases). Trimming pared 2 bases from V and 8 bases from J, leaving 18 bases between. Germline V gives CDR1 MGHDK, CDR2 SYGVNS. CDR3 length equals 15 residues. The CDR3 bases are TGTGCCAGCAGTGAAGACGGGTGGGGCCAGTGGGGCTACACCTTC. Protein sequence: CASSEDGWGQWGYTF.

The V call is TRBV6-4, the J call TRBJ2-1, with D possibly being TRBD1 (5 bases). Trimming cost V 5 bases and J 0 bases, with 8 bases left between them. The CDR3 contains 14 residues. Germline assignment: CDR1 MRHNA and CDR2 SNTAGT. The CDR3 sequence is CASSRDSSYNEQFF. CDR3 DNA sequence: TGTGCCAGCAGTCGCGACAGCTCCTACAATGAGCAGTTCTTC.

This clone occurred a few times. V is TRBV19 and J is TRBJ1-2; D possibly corresponds to TRBD1 (5 bases). This CDR3 contains 14 residues. The V gene lost 9 bases and the J gene lost 4 bases, with 18 bases spanning the gap. Germline V gives CDR1 LNHDA, CDR2 SQIVND (reference sequence). The CDR3 region is CASALIGARYGYTF. CDR3 bases: TGTGCCAGCGCCCTTATTGGGGCCCGCTATGGCTACACCTTC.

J is TRBJ1-1 and V is TRBV2, with D perhaps matching TRBD1 (6 bases). This CDR3 contains 13 residues. Trimming stripped 8 bases from V and 2 bases from J, with 12 bases between. The germline V gene encodes CDR1 SNHLY and CDR2 FYNNEI. The CDR3 DNA is TGTGCCAGCCTATGGGGGACAAACACTGAAGCTTTCTTT. It yields the protein CASLWGTNTEAFF. Combining the CDR3 with reference TRBV2 and TRBJ1-1 gives the whole variable domain EPEVTQTPSHQVTQMGQEVILRCVPISNHLYFYWYRQILGQKVEFLVSFYNNEISEKSEIFDDQFSVERPDGSNFTLKIRSTKLEDSAMYFCASLWGTNTEAFFGQGTRLTVV.

The rearrangement joins TRBV9 to TRBJ2-5; 8 nucleotides align to TRBD2. The CDR3 is made up of 13 amino acids. V shed 7 bases, J shed 5 bases, and the junction held 7 bases outside the gene matches. From germline, CDR1 is SGDLS and CDR2 YYNGEE. CDR3 bases: TGTGCCAGCTCACGCGGGAGGCACGAGACCCAGTACTTC. It specifies CASSRGRHETQYF.

The rearrangement links TRBV13 to TRBJ2-5; 8 bases line up with TRBD2. The CDR3 has 16 amino acids. Germline V gene sequence: CDR1 PRHDT, CDR2 FYEKMQ (reference sequence). V dropped 4 bases and J dropped 4; count of bases not matched to a gene: 11. The CDR3 sequence: CASSSMIAGLRETQYF. The CDR3 nucleotides read TGTGCCAGCAGCTCGATGATAGCGGGGTTGAGAGAGACCCAGTACTTC.

This clone showed up just a few times. V is TRBV7-9 and J is TRBJ2-7; 10 bases map to TRBD1. Germline CDR1 reads SEHNR; CDR2 reads FQNEAQ (reference sequence). V lost 7 bases and J lost 6; bases outside the gene matches: 9. There are 14 residues in the CDR3. The chain's CDR3 is CASNSRDRGSEQYF. CDR3 bases: TGTGCCAGCAATAGCCGGGACAGGGGCTCCGAGCAGTACTTC.

This chain uses TRBV9 with TRBJ1-4; 9 bases are a match to TRBD1. The J segment lost 6 bases and the V segment lost 3 bases, leaving 9 bases of the junction unmatched. The CDR3 spans 16 residues. CDR1 is SGDLS and CDR2 is YYNGEE in the germline V gene. CDR3 coding DNA: TGTGCCAGCAGCGACCCCGGACAGGGGTCGGATGAAAAACTGTTTTTT. It codes for CASSDPGQGSDEKLFF.

The V gene is TRBV5-1, the J gene TRBJ2-5; D gene uncertain. Per the germline V gene, CDR1 is SGHRS and CDR2 is YFSETQ. The CDR3 is 16 amino acids. Trimming stripped 1 base from V and 5 bases from J, with 18 bases between. CDR3 in amino acids: CASSLHSTTSSETQYF. The DNA of the CDR3 is TGCGCCAGCAGCTTGCATTCCACGACATCGTCGGAGACCCAGTACTTC.

The chain is built from TRBV2 and TRBJ1-4, with D possibly TRBD1 on 5 matching bases. The germline V and J ends were trimmed by 6 bases and 1 base, with 9 bases remaining between them. Germline CDR1 SNHLY, CDR2 FYNNEI. The CDR3 is 14 amino acids. The CDR3 DNA reads as TGTGCCAGCAGCGACAGATTAACTAATGAAAAACTGTTTTTT. This gives the protein CASSDRLTNEKLFF.

The rearrangement links TRBV6-1 to TRBJ1-2; TRBD1 agrees at 7 bases. The CDR3 totals 16 residues. V lost 3 bases and J lost 4; bases outside the gene matches: 11. Germline V CDR1 and CDR2: MNHNS, SASEGT. CDR3 nucleotide sequence: TGTGCCAGCAGTGAGGCCCCTACAGGGGTTGGCTATGGCTACACCTTC. This translates into CASSEAPTGVGYGYTF.

The chain has TRBV6-6 and TRBJ2-1; 7 nucleotides line up with TRBD1. CDR1 and CDR2 (germline): MNHNY, SVGAGI (reference sequence). The junction had 5 bases not matched to a gene; V was cut back by 8 bases and J by 7 bases. This CDR3 has 12 residues. CDR3 amino acids: CASDTTGNEQFF. Written as DNA, the CDR3 is TGTGCCAGCGATACGACAGGGAATGAGCAGTTCTTC.

The chain links TRBV5-4 to TRBJ1-2, with TRBD1 as a possible D gene (5 bases). CDR1 and CDR2 (germline): SGHNT, YYREEE (reference sequence). V lost 0 bases to trimming and J lost 4 bases, with 10 bases between them. The CDR3 loop spans 14 amino acids. CDR3 bases: TGTGCCAGCAGCTTGGGACAGCCTCTCTATGGCTACACCTTC. Translated: CASSLGQPLYGYTF.

This clone was observed a handful of times. The rearrangement joins TRBV13 to TRBJ1-3; D unclear. CDR3 length: 12 amino acids. Trimming left V 5 bases short and J 6 bases short, with 8 bases between. Germline V gene lookup returns CDR1 PRHDT and CDR2 FYEKMQ (reference sequence). The CDR3 bases are TGTGCCAGCAGCCAACACACAAACACCATATATTTT. This gives the protein CASSQHTNTIYF. The full variable domain, in which reference TRBV13 and TRBJ1-3 provide the parts outside the CDR3, is AAGVIQSPRHLIKEKRETATLKCYPIPRHDTVYWYQQGPGQDPQFLISFYEKMQSDKGSIPDRFSAQQFSDYHSELNMSSLELGDSALYFCASSQHTNTIYFGEGSWLTVV.

The chain uses TRBV2 and TRBJ2-7, with 7 bases lining up with TRBD1. Germline CDR1 reads SNHLY; CDR2 reads FYNNEI. Unmatched junction bases numbered 16, after V lost 6 bases and J lost 2 bases. CDR3 length: 17 amino acids. The CDR3 bases are TGTGCCAGCAGCGATCCCCGGGACAGCGCAGGAGCCTACGAGCAGTACTTC. It is translated as CASSDPRDSAGAYEQYF.

V usage is TRBV5-1 and J usage is TRBJ2-3; no clear D gene. The V gene's germline CDR1 is SGHRS and CDR2 YFSETQ. Trimming cost V 0 bases and J 2 bases, with 13 bases left between them. The length of the CDR3 is 16 residues. CDR3 loop: CASSLGSAANTDTQYF. The DNA for the CDR3 is TGCGCCAGCAGCTTGGGTTCGGCGGCCAACACAGATACGCAGTATTTT.

The rearrangement joins TRBV5-6 to TRBJ2-7; D possibly corresponds to TRBD2 (6 bases). This CDR3 region has 12 residues. Germline lookup yields CDR1 SGHDT and CDR2 YYEEEE. Trimming took 4 bases from V and 3 from J, leaving 8 bases between them. The CDR3 bases are TGTGCCAGCAGCGGAGGGTTCTACGAGCAGTACTTC. Translating it yields CASSGGFYEQYF. Combining the CDR3 with reference TRBV5-6 and TRBJ2-7 gives the whole variable domain DAGVTQSPTHLIKTRGQQVTLRCSPKSGHDTVSWYQQALGQGPQFIFQYYEEEERQRGNFPDRFSGHQFPNYSSELNVNALLLGDSALYLCASSGGFYEQYFGPGTRLTVT.

To note about this clone: The CDR3 does not close with the conserved phenylalanine or tryptophan, likely indicating a read error. Because the CDR3's place on the DNA is in doubt, the DNA is left out and the CDR3 is given as listed by TCRdb. The J gene is TRBJ1-1, the V gene TRBV6-5; TRBD1 is taken as the D call from the table, unchecked against the DNA. The CDR3 comprises 11 residues, both ends counted. In germline, CDR1 is MNHEY, CDR2 SVGAGI. The CDR3 loop reads CASSAQGTVEY.

The chain links TRBV19 to TRBJ1-5; D possibly corresponds to TRBD1 (6 bases). CDR1 and CDR2 (germline): LNHDA, SQIVND (reference sequence). This CDR3 contains 12 residues. Trimming took off 7 bases at V and 7 bases at J, with 11 bases between the two ends. This CDR3 reads CASKQGWQPQHF. The CDR3 region has the DNA TGTGCCAGTAAACAGGGTTGGCAGCCCCAGCATTTT.

This chain links TRBV7-2 with TRBJ1-2; D is unresolved. CDR1 is SGHTA and CDR2 is FQGNSA in the germline V gene. V lost 8 bases, J lost 5 bases, and 18 bases lay in between. The CDR3 totals 14 residues. The CDR3 reads CASSRDPAEYGYTF. For the CDR3, the DNA is TGTGCCAGCTCCCGGGATCCCGCGGAATATGGCTACACCTTC.

The chain carries TRBV6-1 and TRBJ2-7; possibly TRBD1 for D (5 bases). Germline lookup yields CDR1 MNHNS and CDR2 SASEGT. The CDR3 spans 13 residues. V dropped 2 bases and J dropped 3 bases, with 8 bases sitting between them. The CDR3 protein is CASSEQGYYEQYF. The DNA for the CDR3 is TGTGCCAGCAGTGAACAGGGCTACTACGAGCAGTACTTC.

The chain employs TRBV15 and TRBJ1-1; 8 nucleotides agree with TRBD1. V was clipped by 0 bases and J by 1 base; unmatched bases: 4. This CDR3 is 16 amino acids long. Germline V gene data show CDR1 as LNHNV and CDR2 as YYDKDF (reference sequence). The chain's CDR3 is CATSRDQDRANTEAFF. The CDR3 nucleotides are TGTGCCACCAGCAGAGATCAGGACAGGGCGAACACTGAAGCTTTCTTT.

This chain connects TRBV7-2 to TRBJ1-3; the match to TRBD1 covers 10 bases. There are 17 residues in the CDR3. The junction had 5 bases not matched to a gene; V was cut back by 1 base and J by 2 bases. Germline loops: CDR1 SGHTA, CDR2 FQGNSA. The CDR3 DNA reads as TGTGCCAGCAGCTTAGTAGGAGGGACAGGGGCTGGAAACACCATATATTTT. It yields the protein CASSLVGGTGAGNTIYF. The variable domain in full, with the rest retrieved from reference TRBV7-2 and TRBJ1-3, is GAGVSQSPSNKVTEKGKDVELRCDPISGHTALYWYRQSLGQGLEFLIYFQGNSAPDKSGLPSDRFSAERTGGSVSTLTIQRTQQEDSAVYLCASSLVGGTGAGNTIYFGEGSWLTVV.

J is TRBJ2-7 and V is TRBV11-3, with TRBD1 matching over 8 bases. The length of the CDR3 is 18 residues. Per the germline V gene, CDR1 is SGHNT and CDR2 is YENEEA. V was clipped by 5 bases and J by 0 bases; unmatched bases: 15. This CDR3 is CASSAPRQGRRDSYEQYF. The CDR3 coding sequence is TGTGCCAGCAGCGCCCCCCGACAGGGGCGCCGAGACTCCTACGAGCAGTACTTC.

The rearrangement joins TRBV27 to TRBJ2-7; 9 bases align to TRBD2. Germline values: CDR1 MNHEY, CDR2 SMNVEV (reference sequence). This CDR3 is built from 14 residues. Germline trimming cut 3 bases from V and 4 bases from J; bases unmatched to any gene: 4. The CDR3 protein is CASSFGLAQYEQYF. Written as DNA, the CDR3 is TGTGCCAGCAGTTTCGGACTAGCGCAATACGAGCAGTACTTC.

The V and J genes are TRBV30 and TRBJ1-2; TRBD1 matches at 9 bases. Germline V gene lookup returns CDR1 GTSNPN and CDR2 SVGIG (reference sequence). V trimming: 4 bases; J trimming: 1 base; junction bases outside the gene matches: 7. There are 15 residues in the CDR3. DNA of the CDR3: TGTGCCTGGAAGGGACAGGGCGACTATAACTATGGCTACACCTTC. Its protein product is CAWKGQGDYNYGYTF.